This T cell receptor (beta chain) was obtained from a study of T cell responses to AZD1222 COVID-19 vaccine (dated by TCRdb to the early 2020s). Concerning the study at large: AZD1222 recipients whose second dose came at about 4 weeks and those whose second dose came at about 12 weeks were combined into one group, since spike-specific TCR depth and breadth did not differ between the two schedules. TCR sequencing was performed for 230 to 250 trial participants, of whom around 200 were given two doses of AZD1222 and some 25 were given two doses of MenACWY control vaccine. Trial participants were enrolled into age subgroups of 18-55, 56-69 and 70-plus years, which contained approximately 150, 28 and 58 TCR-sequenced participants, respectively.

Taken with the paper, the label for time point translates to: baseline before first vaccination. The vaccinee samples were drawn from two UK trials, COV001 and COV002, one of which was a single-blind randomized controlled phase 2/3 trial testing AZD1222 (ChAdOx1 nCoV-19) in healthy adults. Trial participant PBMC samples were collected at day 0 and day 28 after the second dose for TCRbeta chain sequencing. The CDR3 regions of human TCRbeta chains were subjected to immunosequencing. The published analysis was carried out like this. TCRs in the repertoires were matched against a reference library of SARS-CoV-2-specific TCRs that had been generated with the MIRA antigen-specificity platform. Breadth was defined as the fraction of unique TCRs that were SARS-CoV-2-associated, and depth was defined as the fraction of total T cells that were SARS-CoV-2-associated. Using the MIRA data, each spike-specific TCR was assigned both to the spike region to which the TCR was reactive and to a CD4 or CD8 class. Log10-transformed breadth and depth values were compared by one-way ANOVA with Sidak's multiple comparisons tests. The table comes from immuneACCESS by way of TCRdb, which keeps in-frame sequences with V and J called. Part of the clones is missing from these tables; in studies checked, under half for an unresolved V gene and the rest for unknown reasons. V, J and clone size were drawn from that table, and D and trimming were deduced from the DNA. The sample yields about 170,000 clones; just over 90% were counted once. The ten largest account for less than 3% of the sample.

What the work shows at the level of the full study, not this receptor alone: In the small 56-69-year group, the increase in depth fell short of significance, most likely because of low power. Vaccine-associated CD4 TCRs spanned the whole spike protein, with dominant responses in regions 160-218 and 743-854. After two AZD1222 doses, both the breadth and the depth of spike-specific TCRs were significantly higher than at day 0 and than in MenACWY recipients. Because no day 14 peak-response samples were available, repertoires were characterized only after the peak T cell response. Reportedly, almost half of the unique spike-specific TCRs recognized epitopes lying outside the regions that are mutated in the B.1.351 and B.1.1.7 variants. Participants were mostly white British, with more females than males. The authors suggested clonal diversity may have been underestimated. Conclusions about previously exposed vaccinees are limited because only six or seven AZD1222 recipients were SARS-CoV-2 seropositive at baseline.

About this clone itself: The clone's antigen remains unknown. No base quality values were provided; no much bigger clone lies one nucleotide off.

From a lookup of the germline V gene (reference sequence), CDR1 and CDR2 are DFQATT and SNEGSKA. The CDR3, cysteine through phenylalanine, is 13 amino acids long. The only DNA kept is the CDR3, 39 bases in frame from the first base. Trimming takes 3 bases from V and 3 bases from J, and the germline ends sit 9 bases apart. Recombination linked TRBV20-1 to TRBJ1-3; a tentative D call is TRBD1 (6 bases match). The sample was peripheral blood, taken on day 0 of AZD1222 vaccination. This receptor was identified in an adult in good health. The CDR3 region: CSASPGDGNTIYF. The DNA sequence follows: TGCAGTGCTAGTCCAGGGGATGGAAACACCATATATTTT.